This note documents a single TCR beta chain sequence. There is no known antigen for this receptor. The input lacks base qualities; no much larger clone sits a single base away. In total, approximately 690 healthy bone marrow donors made up the cohort. Cohort members were all nominally healthy when sampled, although unrecorded immune exposures were likely present. The donor was CMV seronegative and belonged to the group of around 400 seronegative cohort members. A peripheral blood sample was provided by each donor, and peripheral blood mononuclear cells were used for TCR beta sequencing. The Qiagen DNeasy Blood Extraction Kit was used to extract genomic DNA from the blood cell samples. The library came from the immunoSEQ multiplex PCR assay. The multiplex PCR relied on a mix of 60 forward primers for TCR Vbeta segments and 13 reverse primers for TCR Jbeta segments. The CDR3 region of rearranged TCR beta genes was amplified from genomic DNA with a multiplex PCR assay. On the Illumina HiSeq System, the amplified TCR beta libraries were sequenced as 87-base-pair reads. The study's own analysis went as follows. In a later analysis, 77 million or so unique TCR beta chains were counted across the 690 or so repertoires, and roughly 10 million of these chains were shared by at least two donors. A nearest-neighbor algorithm error-corrected the raw reads and collapsed the reads into unique sequences, merging closely related sequences to remove PCR and sequencing errors. Alignment of CDR3 sequences to IMGT reference sequences was used to assign V, D and J gene segments. For a sequence to be retained, a match of at least six nucleotides was required to both a V gene segment and a J gene segment. A rearrangement counted as productive if the CDR3 had no stop codons and remained in frame with V and J, and every other rearrangement counted as non-productive. Following IMGT convention, CDR3 was defined as the stretch from the second conserved V-encoded cysteine up to the conserved J-encoded phenylalanine. The earlier analysis of about 530 of the donors excluded any sequence lacking an unambiguous match to a single V gene segment. In an earlier analysis of 500 to 750 of the donors, V segments were called functional above 56.7% productive rearrangements and were called segregating when the between-donor standard deviation exceeded 5%. A statistical classification framework was built for diagnosing cytomegalovirus status from the catalog of TCR beta chain sequences. V and J gene assignment, in a later analysis, came from comparing TCR nucleotide sequences with IMGT/GENE-DB human TR gene sequences. Using the TCRdist pipeline, a later analysis assigned CDR3 sequences along with most-parsimonious VDJ recombination scenarios. In a later analysis, each TCR beta chain was defined by its CDR3 amino acid sequence together with its V-gene family, and reads without a unique V-gene family were excluded. In a later analysis, a few hundred highly shared, low-generation-probability nucleotide sequences were removed to address suspected cross-contamination and a sequencing artifact. In a later analysis, a clonal expansion index was calculated for each public chain from normalized within-repertoire ranks of inferred template counts. In a later analysis, generation probabilities were computed using a VDJ recombination model fitted to out-of-frame rearrangements, and the results were checked against IGoR. In a later analysis, TCR-TCR, TCR-HLA and TCR-CMV co-occurrence was scored with hypergeometric tests, and a repertoire-size bias correction was applied to TCR pairs. A later analysis estimated false discovery rates by permuting HLA or CMV assignments 20 times. In a later analysis, co-occurring TCRs were grouped using DBSCAN, with TCRdist sequence similarity added in when clustering inside HLA-allele-positive subsets. Co-occurrence clustering excluded repertoires with fewer than 30,000 or more than 120,000 public chains, plus five with anomalous nucleotide sharing. TCRdb stores this immuneACCESS table with in-frame sequences only. Part of the clones is absent; in the studies checked, under half of the shortfall reflects unresolved V genes, and no reason is known for the rest. The V and J calls and the clone size are those of that table, but D and trimming were determined from the DNA. This sample has some 120,000 clones in its table, and 80% to 90% of those were observed once. The ten largest clones add up to less than 2% of the sample.

The CDR3 goes from the cysteine to the phenylalanine over 15 residues. Only the CDR3 DNA is retained, 45 bases long and in frame from the first base. CDR1 and CDR2, looked up from the germline V gene, are SGDLS and YYNGEE. V gives up 2 bases and J gives up 7 bases, and the segment between their germline ends measures 15 bases. The data belong to a study of cytomegalovirus exposure and HLA in healthy donors (dated by TCRdb to 2016 to 2017). Study-level background: An earlier analysis of approximately 640 of the donors reported 250 to 350 Gb of sequence data and some 120 million unique TCR beta sequences from approximately 180 million T cells. Rather than using new phenotypic data, the later analysis identified candidate immune exposures from TCR beta sequences and from how often those sequences occurred across donors. Donor age, sex, ethnicity and CMV serostatus were compiled together with the repertoire data. The study profiled the T cell repertoires of hundreds of subjects by immunosequencing and related them to cytomegalovirus serostatus. A separate validation cohort of about 110 different subjects was used in addition to the roughly 640-subject first cohort. All discovery cohort repertoires had been generated using a single sequencing platform. To decide whether each TCR beta V gene segment behaved as functional or pseudogenic, an earlier analysis of nearly 600 of the donors relied on high-throughput TCR beta sequencing. The study was designed to test whether signatures of past pathogen exposure could be identified by cataloging public T cell receptors. The study combined high-throughput TCR immunosequencing, statistical association of individual TCRs with disease status, and machine learning to predict cytomegalovirus infection status. Roughly 5 DR-DQ haplotypes were handled as single units for association and clustering, since linkage in the cohort was strong. Among 398 genotyped donors of the cohort, an average of approximately 240,000 unique TCR beta nucleotide sequences was sequenced per donor, of which about 19% were non-productive. Class I and class II HLA loci were covered by the typing at four-digit resolution. Typing coverage differed by locus: A, B, C, DRB1 and DQB1 were typed in about 620-640 donors, DQA1 in 500 to 550, DPA1 in some 570, and DPB1 in 450 to 490. Genome-wide SNP genotypes for about 60% of the roughly 670 donors were used in a later genetic analysis, which treated that subset as a discovery cohort. An early release that covered some 630 HLA-typed donors contained 300 to 350 gigabases of sequencing data and tens of millions of unique TCR sequences. Of the roughly 400 genotyped donors, 81% were placed in the genetic ancestry cluster associated with self-reported Caucasian donors. To study patterns of TCR occurrence, a later analysis re-analyzed previously published TCR beta repertoires from just over 650 donors and added high-resolution HLA genotyping.

General findings and caveats noted by the study authors: The study gave a list of about 160 TCR beta chains associated with cytomegalovirus. A cluster of highly shared sequence variants was judged likely to be a technical artifact of the sequencing pipeline. According to a later genetic analysis, donors in an Asian-associated ancestry cluster had fewer N-insertions in productive TCRs than the approximately 690-donor mean. Presence/absence analyses assumed roughly uniform sequencing depth across donors, an assumption that may not hold. Because counts were too low, approximately 15 rarely observed V segments, including chromosome 9 orphons, were excluded from the earlier analysis of several hundred of the donors. Linkage disequilibrium might explain the correlated functional status among segregating V segments, but an unknown experimental factor could not be ruled out. Specific HLA alleles were associated with around 18,000 TCR beta sequences at a false discovery rate of 0.05 in a later analysis. A later analysis found that HLA-associated TCR beta chains were more clonally expanded and had lower generation probabilities than equally common non-associated chains. A further reported finding was that TCR beta sequences accurately predicted the HLA-A and HLA-B alleles for most subjects in the first cohort. Most CMV-associated TCR beta chains appeared to be HLA-restricted in a later analysis, and the HLA associations seemed to be driven largely by CMV exposure. Strong co-occurrence of HLA alleles, especially DR and DQ, made assigning TCR associations to individual alleles difficult. In both the original and validation cohorts, the classifier was reported to diagnose cytomegalovirus status with high specificity and sensitivity. In this cohort, only TCR beta chains were sequenced, and detectable features were limited by the absence of alpha or paired-chain data. A later genetic analysis associated a missense DCLRE1C variant with V-gene and J-gene trimming of TCR beta chains, and an independent cohort replicated the association. In an earlier analysis of roughly 560 of the donors, most TCR beta V segments were observed in productive rearrangements about 90% or about 30% of the time, broadly matching IMGT annotations. CMV serostatus was the only immune exposure information available for the cohort. Several of the top co-occurrence clusters appeared to be linked to parvovirus B19, influenza, CMV and Epstein-Barr virus, according to a later analysis. In vitro tests confirmed that a few of the cytomegalovirus-associated TCR beta chains recognize cytomegalovirus antigens. A later analysis found that TCR association rates varied across HLA loci, with DRB1 alleles showing the most associated TCRs and HLA-C alleles the fewest. HLA typing was unavailable for some donors at each locus, so association tests used only the typed subset. Most TCR sequences were observed very rarely across donors, whereas some public TCRs were present in many individuals. According to the authors, the approach could potentially be generalized to other disease states and immunological phenotypes. Some IMGT-functional V segments, including TRBV6-2 and TRBV6-3, could not be distinguished by the 87-base-pair reads and were therefore excluded.

The rearranged segments are TRBV9 and TRBJ2-2, and perhaps TRBD2 as D gene, on 7 matching bases. The sequence was obtained from a man aged 40-49 years in good health and CMV-seronegative. The sequenced material came from PBMCs. The sequenced DNA: TGTGCCAGCAGCGTGGGGGGGCCGTCCATCGGGGAGCTGTTTTTT. Its protein product is CASSVGGPSIGELFF.